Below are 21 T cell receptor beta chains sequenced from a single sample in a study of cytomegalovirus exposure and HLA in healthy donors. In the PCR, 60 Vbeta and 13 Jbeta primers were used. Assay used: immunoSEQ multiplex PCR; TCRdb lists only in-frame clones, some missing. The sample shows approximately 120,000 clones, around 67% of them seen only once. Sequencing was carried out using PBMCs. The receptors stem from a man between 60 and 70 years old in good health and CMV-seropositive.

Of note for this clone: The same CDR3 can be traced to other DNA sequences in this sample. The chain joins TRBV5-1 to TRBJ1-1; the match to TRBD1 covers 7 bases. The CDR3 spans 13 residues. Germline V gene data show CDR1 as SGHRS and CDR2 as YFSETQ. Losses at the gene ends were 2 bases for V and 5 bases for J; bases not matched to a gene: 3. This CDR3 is CASSLQGSTEAFF. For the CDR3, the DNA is TGCGCCAGCAGCTTACAGGGGAGTACTGAAGCTTTCTTT.

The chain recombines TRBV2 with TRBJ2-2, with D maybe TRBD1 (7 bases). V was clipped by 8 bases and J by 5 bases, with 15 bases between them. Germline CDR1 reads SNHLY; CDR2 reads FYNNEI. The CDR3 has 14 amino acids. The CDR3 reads CASSQGGWTGELFF. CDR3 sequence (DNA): TGTGCCAGCTCCCAGGGGGGTTGGACCGGGGAGCTGTTTTTT. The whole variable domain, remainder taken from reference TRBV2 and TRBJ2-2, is EPEVTQTPSHQVTQMGQEVILRCVPISNHLYFYWYRQILGQKVEFLVSFYNNEISEKSEIFDDQFSVERPDGSNFTLKIRSTKLEDSAMYFCASSQGGWTGELFFGEGSRLTVL.

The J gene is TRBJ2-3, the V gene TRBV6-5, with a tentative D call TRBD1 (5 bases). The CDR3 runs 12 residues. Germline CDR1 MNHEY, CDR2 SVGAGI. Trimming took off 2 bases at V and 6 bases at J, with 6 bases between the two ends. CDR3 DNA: TGTGCCAGCAGTTACAACAGGGATACGCAGTATTTT. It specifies CASSYNRDTQYF.

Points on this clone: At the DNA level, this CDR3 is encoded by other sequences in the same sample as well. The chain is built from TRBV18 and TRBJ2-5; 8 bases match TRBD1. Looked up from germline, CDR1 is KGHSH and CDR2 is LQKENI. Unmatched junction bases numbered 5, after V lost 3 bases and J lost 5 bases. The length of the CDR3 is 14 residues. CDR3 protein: CASSPRQGTETQYF. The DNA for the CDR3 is TGTGCCAGCTCACCCCGACAGGGGACGGAGACCCAGTACTTC.

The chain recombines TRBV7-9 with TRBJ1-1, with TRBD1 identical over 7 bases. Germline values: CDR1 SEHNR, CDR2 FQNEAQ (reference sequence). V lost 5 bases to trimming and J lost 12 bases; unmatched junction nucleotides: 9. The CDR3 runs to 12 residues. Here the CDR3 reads CASSQIDRVPFF. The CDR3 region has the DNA TGTGCCAGCAGCCAGATTGACAGGGTACCTTTCTTT.

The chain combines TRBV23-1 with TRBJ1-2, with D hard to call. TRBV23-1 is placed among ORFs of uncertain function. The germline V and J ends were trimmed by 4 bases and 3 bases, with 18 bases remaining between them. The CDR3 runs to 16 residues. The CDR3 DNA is TGCGCCAGCAGTCGAGGTGGCGTAACCCCCGACTATGGCTACACCTTC. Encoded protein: CASSRGGVTPDYGYTF.

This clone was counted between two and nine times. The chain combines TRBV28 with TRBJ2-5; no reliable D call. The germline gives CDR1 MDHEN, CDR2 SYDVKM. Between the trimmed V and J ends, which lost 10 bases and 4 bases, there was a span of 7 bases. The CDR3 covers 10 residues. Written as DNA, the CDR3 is TGTGCCACCGTCTTAGAGACCCAGTACTTC. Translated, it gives CATVLETQYF.

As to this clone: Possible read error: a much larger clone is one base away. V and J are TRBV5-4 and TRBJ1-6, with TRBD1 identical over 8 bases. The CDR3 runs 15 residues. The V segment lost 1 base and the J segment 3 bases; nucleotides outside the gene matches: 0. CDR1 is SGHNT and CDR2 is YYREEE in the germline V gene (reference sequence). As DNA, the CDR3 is TGTGCCAGCAGCTTGACAGGGGGCTATAATTCACCCCTCCACTTT. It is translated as CASSLTGGYNSPLHF. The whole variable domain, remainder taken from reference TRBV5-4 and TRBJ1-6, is ETGVTQSPTHLIKTRGQQVTLRCSSQSGHNTVSWYQQALGQGPQFIFQYYREEENGRGNFPPRFSGLQFPNYSSELNVNALELDDSALYLCASSLTGGYNSPLHFGNGTRLTVT.

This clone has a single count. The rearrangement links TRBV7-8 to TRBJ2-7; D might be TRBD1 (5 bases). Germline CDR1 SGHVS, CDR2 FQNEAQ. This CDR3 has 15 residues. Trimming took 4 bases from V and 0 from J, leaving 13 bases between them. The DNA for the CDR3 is TGTGCCAGCAGCTATGGAGCACAGGTCTCCTACGAGCAGTACTTC. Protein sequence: CASSYGAQVSYEQYF.

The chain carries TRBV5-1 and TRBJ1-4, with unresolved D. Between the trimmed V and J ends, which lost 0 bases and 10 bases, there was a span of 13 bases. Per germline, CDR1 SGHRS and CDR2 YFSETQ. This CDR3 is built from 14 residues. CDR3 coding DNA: TGCGCCAGCAGCTTGGAAGGTCCTCCGGGAAAACTGTTTTTT. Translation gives CASSLEGPPGKLFF. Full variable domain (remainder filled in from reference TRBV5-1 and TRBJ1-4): KAGVTQTPRYLIKTRGQQVTLSCSPISGHRSVSWYQQTPGQGLQFLFEYFSETQRNKGNFPGRFSGRQFSNSRSEMNVSTLELGDSALYLCASSLEGPPGKLFFGSGTQLSVL.

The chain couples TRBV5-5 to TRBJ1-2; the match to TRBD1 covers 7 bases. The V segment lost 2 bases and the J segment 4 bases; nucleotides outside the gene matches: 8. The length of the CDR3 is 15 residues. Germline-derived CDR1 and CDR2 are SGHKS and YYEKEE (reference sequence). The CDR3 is CASSLQGRVVYGYTF. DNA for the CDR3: TGTGCCAGCAGCTTACAGGGGCGGGTAGTCTATGGCTACACCTTC.

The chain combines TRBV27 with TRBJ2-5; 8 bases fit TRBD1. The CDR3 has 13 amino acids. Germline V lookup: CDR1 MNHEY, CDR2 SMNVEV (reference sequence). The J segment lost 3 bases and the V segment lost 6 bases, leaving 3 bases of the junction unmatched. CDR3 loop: CASRWDRKETQYF. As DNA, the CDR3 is TGTGCCAGCAGGTGGGACAGGAAAGAGACCCAGTACTTC.

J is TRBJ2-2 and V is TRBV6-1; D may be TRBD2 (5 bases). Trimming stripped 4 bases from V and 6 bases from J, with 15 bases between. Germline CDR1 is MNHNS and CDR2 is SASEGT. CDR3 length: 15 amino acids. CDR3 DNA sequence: TGTGCCAGCAGTGGACTTACGGGGATAGCCGGGGAGCTGTTTTTT. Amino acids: CASSGLTGIAGELFF.

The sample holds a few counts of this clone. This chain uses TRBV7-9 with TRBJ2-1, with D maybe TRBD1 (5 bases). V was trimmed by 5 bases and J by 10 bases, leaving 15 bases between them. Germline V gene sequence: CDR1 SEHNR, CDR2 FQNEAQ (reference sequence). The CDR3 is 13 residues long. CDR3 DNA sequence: TGTGCCAGCAGCGTTAGCAGGGTTTGGGAGCAGTTCTTC. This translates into CASSVSRVWEQFF. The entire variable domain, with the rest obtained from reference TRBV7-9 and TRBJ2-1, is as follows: DTGVSQNPRHKITKRGQNVTFRCDPISEHNRLYWYRQTLGQGPEFLTYFQNEAQLEKSRLLSDRFSAERPKGSFSTLEIQRTEQGDSAMYLCASSVSRVWEQFFGPGTRLTVL.

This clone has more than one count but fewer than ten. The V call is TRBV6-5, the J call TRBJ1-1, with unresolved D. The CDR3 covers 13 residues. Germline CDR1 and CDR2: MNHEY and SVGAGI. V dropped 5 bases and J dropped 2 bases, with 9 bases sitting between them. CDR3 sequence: CASSPAINTEAFF. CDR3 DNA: TGTGCCAGCAGTCCCGCGATAAACACTGAAGCTTTCTTT.

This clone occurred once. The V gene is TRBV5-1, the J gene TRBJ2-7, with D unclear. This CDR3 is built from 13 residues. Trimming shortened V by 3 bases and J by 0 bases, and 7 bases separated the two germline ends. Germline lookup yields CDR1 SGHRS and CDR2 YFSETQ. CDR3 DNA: TGCGCCAGCAGCTCCTACAGCTCCTACGAGCAGTACTTC. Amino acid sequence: CASSSYSSYEQYF.

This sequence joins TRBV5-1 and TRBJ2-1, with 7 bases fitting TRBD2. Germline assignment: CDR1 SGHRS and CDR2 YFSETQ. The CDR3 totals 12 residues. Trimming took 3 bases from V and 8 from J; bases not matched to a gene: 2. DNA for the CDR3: TGCGCCAGCAGCTGGGGGGGGGATGAGCAGTTCTTC. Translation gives CASSWGGDEQFF. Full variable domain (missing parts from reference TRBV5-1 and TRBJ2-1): KAGVTQTPRYLIKTRGQQVTLSCSPISGHRSVSWYQQTPGQGLQFLFEYFSETQRNKGNFPGRFSGRQFSNSRSEMNVSTLELGDSALYLCASSWGGDEQFFGPGTRLTVL.

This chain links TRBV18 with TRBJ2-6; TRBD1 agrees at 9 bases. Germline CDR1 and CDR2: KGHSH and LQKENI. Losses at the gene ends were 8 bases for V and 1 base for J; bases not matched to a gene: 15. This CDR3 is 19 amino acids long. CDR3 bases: TGTGCCAGCCGTGGTACAGGGGGCGGCTTTGCTTCTGGGGCCAACGTCCTGACTTTC. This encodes CASRGTGGGFASGANVLTF.

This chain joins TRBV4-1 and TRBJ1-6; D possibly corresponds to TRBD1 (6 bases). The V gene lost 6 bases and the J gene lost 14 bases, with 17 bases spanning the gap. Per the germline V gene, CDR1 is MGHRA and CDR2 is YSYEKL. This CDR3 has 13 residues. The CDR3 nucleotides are TGCGCCAGCAGAGGTACAGGGCCGTCGGCCCTCCACTTT. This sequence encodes CASRGTGPSALHF.

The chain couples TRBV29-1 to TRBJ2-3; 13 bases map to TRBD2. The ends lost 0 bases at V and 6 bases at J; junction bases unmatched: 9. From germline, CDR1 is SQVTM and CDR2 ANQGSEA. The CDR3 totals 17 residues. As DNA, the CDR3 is TGCAGCGTTGAAGACTACTGGACTAGCGGGGGAGTTGATACGCAGTATTTT. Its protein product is CSVEDYWTSGGVDTQYF.

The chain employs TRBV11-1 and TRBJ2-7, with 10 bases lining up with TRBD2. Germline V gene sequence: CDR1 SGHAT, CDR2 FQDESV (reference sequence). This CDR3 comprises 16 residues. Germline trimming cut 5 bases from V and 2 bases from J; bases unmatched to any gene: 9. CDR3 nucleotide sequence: TGTGCCAGCAGCCGATATAGCGGGGGGTTTACCTACGAGCAGTACTTC. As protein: CASSRYSGGFTYEQYF.